One and the same sample provided the 32 T cell receptor beta chains below, sequenced in a study of siplizumab effects on memory and regulatory T cells. Profiled with immunoSEQ multiplex PCR; TCRdb holds only in-frame clones, not every one. Here the sample spans more than 85,000 clones, 94% being singletons. Sequenced material: Tregs sorted from blood. Receptors were obtained from a human donor in good health.

The chain carries TRBV13 and TRBJ2-1, with 8 bases that match TRBD2. The V gene end was trimmed by 5 bases and the J gene end by 3 bases; junction bases not matched to a gene: 9. The CDR3 is 16 residues long. Germline lookup yields CDR1 PRHDT and CDR2 FYEKMQ (reference sequence). The CDR3: CASSLPREGNYNEQFF. In DNA form, the CDR3 reads TGTGCCAGCAGCCTCCCTCGGGAGGGGAACTACAATGAGCAGTTCTTC.

The chain has TRBV28 and TRBJ2-1; 9 nucleotides line up with TRBD2. The CDR3 is 16 amino acids. After removal of 7 bases from V and 5 bases from J, the junction contained 12 bases not matched to a gene. Germline CDR1 is MDHEN and CDR2 is SYDVKM. This CDR3 reads CASIPSRLAADNEQFF. CDR3 coding DNA: TGTGCCAGCATCCCCTCGAGACTAGCGGCAGACAATGAGCAGTTCTTC.

The chain has TRBV18 and TRBJ2-4; tentative D call: TRBD2 (6 bases). The CDR3 is made up of 15 amino acids. Germline assignment: CDR1 KGHSH and CDR2 LQKENI. V was pared by 1 base and J by 0 bases, with 7 bases between. Written as DNA, the CDR3 is TGTGCCAGCTCACCACAGGGACTAGCCAAAAACATTCAGTACTTC. This encodes CASSPQGLAKNIQYF. Full variable domain (outside the CDR3, taken from reference TRBV18 and TRBJ2-4): NAGVMQNPRHLVRRRGQEARLRCSPMKGHSHVYWYRQLPEEGLKFMVYLQKENIIDESGMPKERFSAEFPKEGPSILRIQQVVRGDSAAYFCASSPQGLAKNIQYFGAGTRLSVL.

The V and J genes are TRBV25-1 and TRBJ2-1; maybe TRBD2 (6 bases). This CDR3 spans 15 amino acids. V lost 4 bases, J lost 6 bases, and 16 bases lay in between. Germline CDR1 reads MGHDK; CDR2 reads SYGVNS. The CDR3 sequence is CASSASPGTLNEQFF. The CDR3 bases are TGTGCCAGCAGTGCTTCTCCCGGGACTCTCAATGAGCAGTTCTTC.

V usage is TRBV29-1 and J usage is TRBJ2-7; TRBD2 is a possible D gene (5 bases). The V end lost 6 bases, the J end lost 3 bases, and 9 bases lay between the germline ends. Germline CDR1 SQVTM, CDR2 ANQGSEA. The CDR3 has 11 residues. The CDR3 nucleotides are TGCAGCGTCAGAAGCGGCTACGAGCAGTACTTC. It yields the protein CSVRSGYEQYF.

This clone came up once. The chain has TRBV18 and TRBJ2-7; D gene unclear. CDR3 length: 13 amino acids. Germline loops: CDR1 KGHSH, CDR2 LQKENI. V lost 6 bases, J lost 2 bases, and 11 bases lay in between. In DNA, the CDR3 is TGTGCCAGCTCGCCCTCTTTCCCCTACGAGCAGTACTTC. Amino acid sequence: CASSPSFPYEQYF. The whole variable domain, remainder taken from reference TRBV18 and TRBJ2-7, is NAGVMQNPRHLVRRRGQEARLRCSPMKGHSHVYWYRQLPEEGLKFMVYLQKENIIDESGMPKERFSAEFPKEGPSILRIQQVVRGDSAAYFCASSPSFPYEQYFGPGTRLTVT.

CDR3 sequence (DNA): TGTGCCAGCAGCCAAAATTTCCGGGGTAGACTGAACACCGGGGAGCTGTTTTTT. Translating gives CASSQNFRGRLNTGELFF. This rearrangement joins TRBV4-2 to TRBJ2-2; the D gene is possibly TRBD2 (5 bases). CDR1 and CDR2 (germline): LGHNA, YNFKEQ. The CDR3 is 18 residues long. V shed 2 bases and J shed 1 base, with 17 bases lying between them.

This clone was seen only a few times. The CDR3 protein is CSMDRGHNEQFF. CDR3 coding DNA: TGCAGCATGGACAGGGGCCACAATGAGCAGTTCTTC. V usage is TRBV29-1 and J usage is TRBJ2-1, with TRBD1 matching over 9 bases. V trimming: 8 bases; J trimming: 5 bases; junction bases outside the gene matches: 4. The CDR3 extends over 12 amino acids. CDR1 is SQVTM, CDR2 ANQGSEA, per germline.

The chain combines TRBV7-9 with TRBJ2-5, with TRBD1 matching 8 bases. This CDR3 has 17 residues. The germline CDR1 and CDR2 sequences are SEHNR and FQNEAQ (reference sequence). The V gene end was trimmed by 3 bases and the J gene end by 5 bases; junction bases not matched to a gene: 14. In DNA form, the CDR3 reads TGTGCCAGCAGCTTTCCCCCCCGACAGGGGATGACGGAGACCCAGTACTTC. This encodes CASSFPPRQGMTETQYF.

The CDR3 nucleotides are TGTGCCAGCAGTTCCCCGACACAGCCTTCCTACGAGCAGTACTTC. Protein: CASSSPTQPSYEQYF. The rearrangement joins TRBV28 to TRBJ2-7; D uncertain. Germline assignment: CDR1 MDHEN and CDR2 SYDVKM. V lost 4 bases, J lost 1 base, and 14 bases lay in between. The CDR3 extends over 15 amino acids.

This sequence joins TRBV29-1 and TRBJ2-5; 7 bases are shared with TRBD2. J lost 5 bases, V lost 3 bases, and 9 bases had no gene match. CDR1 and CDR2 from the germline V gene are SQVTM and ANQGSEA. The CDR3 length is 14 residues. For the CDR3, the DNA is TGCAGCGTTGATCACCGGGACTACGCGGAGACCCAGTACTTC. Its translation: CSVDHRDYAETQYF. Filled out from reference TRBV29-1 and TRBJ2-5, the complete variable domain reads SAVISQKPSRDICQRGTSLTIQCQVDSQVTMMFWYRQQPGQSLTLIATANQGSEATYESGFVIDKFPISRPNLTFSTLTVSNMSPEDSSIYLCSVDHRDYAETQYFGPGTRLLVL.

The table lists this clone with a few counts. The chain joins TRBV18 to TRBJ1-4; 10 bases line up with TRBD1. Losses at the gene ends were 3 bases for V and 4 bases for J; bases not matched to a gene: 11. Germline-derived CDR1 and CDR2 are KGHSH and LQKENI. CDR3 length: 18 residues. The DNA for the CDR3 is TGTGCCAGCTCACCTCTCCTCCGACAGGGGGCCTTTAATGAAAAACTGTTTTTT. Its protein is CASSPLLRQGAFNEKLFF.

The V and J genes are TRBV5-6 and TRBJ2-2; 7 bases match TRBD1. The junction had 13 bases not matched to a gene; V was cut back by 6 bases and J by 5 bases. Germline V gene sequence: CDR1 SGHDT, CDR2 YYEEEE. CDR3 size: 16 residues. DNA of the CDR3: TGTGCCAGCACCTTCGAGTGGACAGGAAGGACCGGGGAGCTGTTTTTT. It encodes CASTFEWTGRTGELFF. Full variable domain (missing parts from reference TRBV5-6 and TRBJ2-2): DAGVTQSPTHLIKTRGQQVTLRCSPKSGHDTVSWYQQALGQGPQFIFQYYEEEERQRGNFPDRFSGHQFPNYSSELNVNALLLGDSALYLCASTFEWTGRTGELFFGEGSRLTVL.

The gene calls are TRBV7-8 and TRBJ2-1; 11 positions agree with TRBD2. The CDR3 extends over 16 amino acids. V lost 8 bases, J lost 2 bases, and 8 bases stayed unmatched. Germline V gene data show CDR1 as SGHVS and CDR2 as FQNEAQ. The CDR3 sequence: CASARLAGSTYNEQFF. The DNA for the CDR3 is TGTGCCAGCGCTCGACTAGCGGGATCAACCTACAATGAGCAGTTCTTC.

The chain links TRBV9 to TRBJ1-2; D not certain. Trimming pared 4 bases from V and 4 bases from J, leaving 20 bases between. This CDR3 has 16 residues. Germline V gene sequence: CDR1 SGDLS, CDR2 YYNGEE. The CDR3 nucleotides read TGTGCCAGCAGCTTTGGCAGAAAAAGAGGTGCCTATGGCTACACCTTC. Protein: CASSFGRKRGAYGYTF.

As regards this clone: The CDR3 ends on some other residue instead of the conserved phenylalanine or tryptophan, so this is likely a read error. The DNA is left out, because the CDR3 cannot be placed on it with certainty; the CDR3 is given as TCRdb lists it. The rearrangement uses TRBV5-6 and TRBJ1-2. The CDR3 is 14 residues long, ends included. Germline V gene data show CDR1 as SGHDT and CDR2 as YYEEEE. Here the CDR3 reads CASSLFVWHGEKML.

In this sample, this clone turned up once. CDR3: CASSFLGEQYF. For the CDR3, the DNA is TGTGCCAGCAGTTTCCTTGGGGAGCAGTACTTC. The V call is TRBV27, the J call TRBJ2-7; the D is unclear. CDR3 length equals 11 residues. Looked up from germline, CDR1 is MNHEY and CDR2 is SMNVEV (reference sequence). The germline V and J ends were trimmed by 3 bases and 7 bases, with 7 bases remaining between them.

This clone has more than one count but fewer than ten. The genes are TRBV9 and TRBJ2-1, with D hard to call. The germline V and J ends were trimmed by 0 bases and 3 bases, with 7 bases remaining between them. The CDR3 is 14 amino acids. The V gene's germline CDR1 is SGDLS and CDR2 YYNGEE. For the CDR3, the DNA is TGTGCCAGCAGCGTAGACTGGGGCTACAATGAGCAGTTCTTC. As protein: CASSVDWGYNEQFF.

V and J are TRBV20-1 and TRBJ2-1; either TRBD1 or TRBD2 may supply D (5 bases each). This CDR3 region has 11 residues. V lost 5 bases to trimming and J lost 12 bases, with 14 bases between them. In germline, CDR1 is DFQATT, CDR2 SNEGSKA (reference sequence). The CDR3 spells CSAELGARQFF. The CDR3 DNA follows: TGCAGTGCTGAACTCGGGGCCAGGCAGTTCTTC.

This chain uses TRBV19 with TRBJ2-1; no reliable D call. The V end lost 3 bases, the J end lost 3 bases, and 6 bases lay between the germline ends. The CDR3 runs 13 residues. Germline V gene lookup returns CDR1 LNHDA and CDR2 SQIVND (reference sequence). The CDR3 loop reads CASSIASYNEQFF. DNA for the CDR3: TGTGCCAGTAGTATCGCCAGCTACAATGAGCAGTTCTTC.

The V and J genes are TRBV11-1 and TRBJ2-7; D is unresolved. The CDR3 covers 13 residues. Trimming cost V 4 bases and J 1 base, with 8 bases left between them. Germline V CDR1 and CDR2: SGHAT, FQDESV (reference sequence). The CDR3 bases are TGTGCCAGCAGCTCAGCCGCATCCTACGAGCAGTACTTC. Translation gives CASSSAASYEQYF.

The chain is built from TRBV11-1 and TRBJ2-7, with 10 bases matching TRBD1. The germline V gene encodes CDR1 SGHAT and CDR2 FQDESV (reference sequence). The CDR3 has 17 residues. The J segment lost 4 bases and the V segment lost 1 base, leaving 10 bases of the junction unmatched. The DNA for the CDR3 is TGTGCCAGCAGCTTAGATGGGACAGGGGCCGCTCGATACGAGCAGTACTTC. This encodes CASSLDGTGAARYEQYF.

About this clone itself: At one end, the junction sequence differs from germline, possibly due to a read error. The chain is built from TRBV6-6 and TRBJ2-7; D call uncertain. Looked up from germline, CDR1 is MNHNY and CDR2 is SVGAGI (reference sequence). The CDR3 covers 11 residues. As DNA, the CDR3 is TGTGCCAGCAGTTACTCCGGCGAGCGGTACTTC. Its protein product is CASSYSGERYF.

J is TRBJ2-5 and V is TRBV27, with D uncertain. The CDR3 contains 13 residues. In germline, CDR1 is MNHEY, CDR2 SMNVEV (reference sequence). Trimming took 7 bases from V and 5 from J, leaving 14 bases between them. Written as DNA, the CDR3 is TGTGCCAGCAAGAAAGTCCTGGGGGAGACCCAGTACTTC. It yields the protein CASKKVLGETQYF.

The rearrangement uses TRBV5-4 and TRBJ1-3; D gene ambiguous. This CDR3 has 18 amino acids. Per germline, CDR1 SGHNT and CDR2 YYREEE (reference sequence). V dropped 4 bases and J dropped 0 bases, with 20 bases sitting between them. Here the CDR3 reads CASSPRLGSTASGNTIYF. CDR3 DNA: TGTGCCAGCAGCCCCCGTCTCGGATCTACGGCCTCTGGAAACACCATATATTTT.

This clone was seen only once. The chain recombines TRBV5-1 with TRBJ2-3; TRBD2 matches 11 bases. The CDR3 contains 17 residues. Germline V gives CDR1 SGHRS, CDR2 YFSETQ. The V and J ends lost 6 bases and 6 bases, in that order; junction bases with no gene match: 15. The CDR3 sequence is CASTPIVLAGAPDTQYF. The CDR3 nucleotides are TGCGCCAGCACACCAATTGTACTAGCGGGAGCTCCCGATACGCAGTATTTT.

The CDR3 protein is CASSILAGGSYEQYF. In DNA form, the CDR3 reads TGTGCCAGTAGTATTCTAGCGGGAGGCTCCTACGAGCAGTACTTC. The chain joins TRBV19 to TRBJ2-7, with 11 bases fitting TRBD2. Germline V lookup: CDR1 LNHDA, CDR2 SQIVND (reference sequence). The V gene end was trimmed by 3 bases and the J gene end by 0 bases; junction bases not matched to a gene: 1. The CDR3 extends over 15 amino acids.

The chain combines TRBV7-8 with TRBJ2-2, with D perhaps matching TRBD2 (6 bases). CDR1 and CDR2 from the germline V gene are SGHVS and FQNEAQ. The V and J ends lost 1 base and 5 bases respectively, with 11 bases between them. The CDR3 runs 15 residues. In DNA, the CDR3 is TGTGCCAGCAGCTTAGGTAGCGGCAAAACCGGGGAGCTGTTTTTT. Translating it yields CASSLGSGKTGELFF.

The rearrangement links TRBV10-1 to TRBJ2-3; TRBD2 aligns across 15 bases. There are 17 residues in the CDR3. The germline V gene has CDR1 WNHNN and CDR2 SYGVQD (reference sequence). V was pared by 6 bases and J by 2 bases, with 6 bases of the junction left unmatched. The CDR3 region is CASSLGLAGGHTDTQYF. CDR3 sequence (DNA): TGCGCCAGCAGCCTAGGACTAGCGGGAGGGCACACAGATACGCAGTATTTT.

This chain links TRBV7-9 with TRBJ2-2; D remains ambiguous. The germline V gene encodes CDR1 SEHNR and CDR2 FQNEAQ (reference sequence). The CDR3 has 15 residues. Trimming stripped 6 bases from V and 1 base from J, with 12 bases between. For the CDR3, the DNA is TGTGCCAGCAGGGGATTCAGAGGGAACACCGGGGAGCTGTTTTTT. It codes for CASRGFRGNTGELFF.

This rearrangement joins TRBV20-1 to TRBJ1-1; 10 bases are shared with TRBD1. Germline-derived CDR1 and CDR2 are DFQATT and SNEGSKA (reference sequence). This CDR3 region has 11 residues. The CDR3 sequence: CNDRGQTEAFF. In DNA, the CDR3 is TGCAATGACAGGGGGCAAACTGAAGCTTTCTTT.

This sequence joins TRBV28 and TRBJ1-5; TRBD1 might be the D (6 bases). V lost 0 bases and J lost 0, with 6 bases in between. The CDR3 consists of 15 residues. Germline CDR1 is MDHEN and CDR2 is SYDVKM. The CDR3 here is CASSLWDSSNQPQHF. CDR3 in DNA: TGTGCCAGCAGTTTATGGGACAGTAGCAATCAGCCCCAGCATTTT. The full variable domain, its missing parts supplied by reference TRBV28 and TRBJ1-5, is DVKVTQSSRYLVKRTGEKVFLECVQDMDHENMFWYRQDPGLGLRLIYFSYDVKMKEKGDIPEGYSVSREKKERFSLILESASTNQTSMYLCASSLWDSSNQPQHFGDGTRLSIL.